Listed below are T cell receptor beta chains from one sample, sequenced in a study of long-term antiretroviral therapy in people with HIV. Libraries were prepared by immunoSEQ multiplex PCR; TCRdb keeps only in-frame clonotypes and omits some of them. Of fewer than 35,000 clones listed, roughly four fifths are singletons. Sequenced here: unsorted PBMCs, sampled 0.4 years before starting antiretroviral therapy. These TCRs come from a young man with HIV. CDR3s leave out the opening cysteine and the closing phenylalanine or tryptophan. Fields, in order: J gene, V gene, CDR3 protein.

>TRBJ1-2|TRBV19
ASSIGAPWAGYT
>TRBJ1-1|TRBV5-6
ASSLDFNTEAF
>TRBJ2-5|TRBV6-1
ASMTNYQETQY
>TRBJ2-7|TRBV28
ASSFRGFSYEQY
>TRBJ1-5|TRBV28
ASHLSRQMDQPQH
>TRBJ1-2|TRBV14
ASRGQGYGYT
>TRBJ2-1|TRBV4-3
ASSQGLARDEQF
>TRBJ2-3|TRBV5-1
ASSLGAGGGTDTQY
>TRBJ1-6|TRBV27
ASSLGRHHLH
>TRBJ2-1|TRBV6-1
ASSEQQINEQF
>TRBJ2-7|TRBV29-1
SVMTARTYEQY
>TRBJ2-7|TRBV9
ASSFGQGASYEQY
>TRBJ2-1|TRBV2
ASLGSLNEQF
>TRBJ1-2|TRBV29-1
SVDDRTGGGGYT
>TRBJ2-2|TRBV10-1
ASSDTGTGRAGELF